Following are 10 T cell receptor beta chains from one sample sequenced in a study of persistence of HIV-infected CD4 T cells. Stimulation used 8.5 to 10 ug/mL lysate from CMV-infected fibroblasts. Sorted nonresponding memory CD4+ T cells were CD40L-negative, CD69-negative, CD45RO-high. The libraries were made with immunoSEQ version 4 in survey mode. TCRdb keeps only in-frame clones here, not all; method: immunoSEQ multiplex PCR. The sample lists some 30,000 clones, roughly 82% occurring once. Their cognate antigens are unknown. The sequencing used CD4+ T cells sorted from PBMCs after roughly 19-hour stimulation, collected from a patient who received antiretroviral therapy. These receptors were obtained from an adult woman with HIV who was CMV-seropositive.

This chain joins TRBV3-1 (or the pseudogene TRBV3-2) and TRBJ1-2, with 9 bases that match TRBD1. V trimming: 4 bases; J trimming: 5 bases; junction bases outside the gene matches: 8. The CDR3 has 15 residues. Germline V CDR1 and CDR2: LGHDT, YNNKEL (reference sequence). This CDR3 reads CASSPRPDRGYGYTF. In DNA, the CDR3 is TGTGCCAGCAGCCCTAGGCCCGACAGGGGGTATGGCTACACCTTC.

This clone turned up a few times. The chain recombines TRBV7-8 with TRBJ2-3; tentative D call: TRBD2 (6 bases). The CDR3 spans 16 residues. Trimming pared 1 base from V and 5 bases from J, leaving 16 bases between. Germline values: CDR1 SGHVS, CDR2 FQNEAQ. The CDR3 here is CASSLGGGSYVDTQYF. For the CDR3, the DNA is TGTGCCAGCAGCTTAGGAGGAGGGAGTTACGTAGATACGCAGTATTTT.

The J gene is TRBJ1-2, the V gene TRBV4-3; unclear D gene. Trimming took off 0 bases at V and 4 bases at J, with 6 bases between the two ends. The length of the CDR3 is 13 residues. Looked up from germline, CDR1 is LGHNA and CDR2 is YSLEER. This CDR3 reads CASSQEGRYGYTF. The CDR3 coding sequence is TGCGCCAGCAGCCAAGAGGGCCGCTATGGCTACACCTTC.

The chain's CDR3 is CASSEGLSNEKLFF. CDR3 DNA sequence: TGTGCCAGCAGTGAAGGGTTATCTAATGAAAAACTGTTTTTT. The rearrangement links TRBV6-1 to TRBJ1-4; no definite D call. Trimming removed 1 base from V and 3 bases from J, with 6 bases in between. Germline V gene data show CDR1 as MNHNS and CDR2 as SASEGT. The CDR3 runs 14 residues.

The gene calls are TRBV4-3 and TRBJ2-3; D gene ambiguous. CDR3 length equals 17 residues. The germline gives CDR1 LGHNA, CDR2 YSLEER. The V end was cut by 0 bases, the J end by 0 bases, with 13 bases between. The CDR3 DNA follows: TGCGCCAGCAGCCAAGATCTTGGGCTTGCTAGCACAGATACGCAGTATTTT. This translates into CASSQDLGLASTDTQYF.

The chain uses TRBV7-8 and TRBJ1-3; a possible D gene is TRBD1 (5 bases). Trimming took 5 bases from V and 2 from J, leaving 13 bases between them. The CDR3 is made up of 15 amino acids. The germline V gene encodes CDR1 SGHVS and CDR2 FQNEAQ. CDR3 nucleotide sequence: TGTGCCAGCAGCGCTCTGGGGGGGACTGGAAACACCATATATTTT. Its protein product is CASSALGGTGNTIYF.

This clone was observed a single time. The chain uses TRBV28 and TRBJ1-2; TRBD1 might be the D (6 bases). Trimming cost V 2 bases and J 4 bases, with 11 bases left between them. The germline CDR1 and CDR2 sequences are MDHEN and SYDVKM. The CDR3 has 14 amino acids. CDR3 DNA sequence: TGTGCCAGCAGTTTAATACAGGGTGGCTATGGCTACACCTTC. Translation: CASSLIQGGYGYTF.

This chain connects TRBV12-2 to TRBJ2-3. TRBV12-2 represents a pseudogene. This CDR3 comprises 15 residues. Here the CDR3 DNA reads TGTGCAAGTCGCTTGGTGGGACCGATTATAGATACGCAGTATTTT. Protein: CASRLVGPIIDTQYF.

Only a few counts were recorded for this clone. V and J are TRBV5-4 and TRBJ1-5, with a tentative D call TRBD1 (6 bases). The CDR3 spans 13 residues. Germline CDR1 is SGHNT and CDR2 is YYREEE (reference sequence). V lost 0 bases to trimming and J lost 12 bases, with 13 bases between them. CDR3 bases: TGTGCCAGCAGCTTGGACTCGACAGGACACCAGCATTTT. Amino acid sequence: CASSLDSTGHQHF.

This chain links TRBV7-8 with TRBJ1-3; D remains ambiguous. This CDR3 region has 15 residues. The V end lost 5 bases, the J end lost 4 bases, and 15 bases lay between the germline ends. Germline V gives CDR1 SGHVS, CDR2 FQNEAQ. CDR3 residues: CASSTNLNNGNTIYF. The CDR3 DNA reads TGTGCCAGCAGCACGAACCTTAATAACGGAAACACCATATATTTT.